This T cell receptor (beta chain) came from a study of human T cells and chemical hapten exposure. Individual cDNA molecules received unique molecular identifiers in the library. Each CDR3 protein is one row after TCRdb ran MiXCR on the RACE reads. The table records roughly 250,000 distinct CDR3 sequences, 7.5% to 9% of them present only once. As to time point: pre-sensitization, week 0. Treatment described: therapeutic diphenylcyclopropenone sensitization with weekly scalp DPC. This clonotype was observed a few times. Germline V gives CDR1 SGHRS, CDR2 YFSETQ. J lost 4 bases, V lost 5 bases, and 15 bases had no gene match. The CDR3 is made up of 16 amino acids.

The chain recombines TRBV5-1 with TRBJ2-7, with 7 bases aligning to TRBD1. This clonotype was sampled from a woman between 40 and 50 years old with alopecia areata. Some clones in this sample may be carry-over from other donors' samples. Sequenced here: whole blood, sampled in connection with sensitization to the hapten diphenylcyclopropenone (DPC). CDR3 in amino acids: CASRPRQPGQSYEQYF. The DNA for the CDR3 is TGCGCCAGCAGGCCAAGACAACCGGGACAGAGTTACGAGCAGTACTTC.